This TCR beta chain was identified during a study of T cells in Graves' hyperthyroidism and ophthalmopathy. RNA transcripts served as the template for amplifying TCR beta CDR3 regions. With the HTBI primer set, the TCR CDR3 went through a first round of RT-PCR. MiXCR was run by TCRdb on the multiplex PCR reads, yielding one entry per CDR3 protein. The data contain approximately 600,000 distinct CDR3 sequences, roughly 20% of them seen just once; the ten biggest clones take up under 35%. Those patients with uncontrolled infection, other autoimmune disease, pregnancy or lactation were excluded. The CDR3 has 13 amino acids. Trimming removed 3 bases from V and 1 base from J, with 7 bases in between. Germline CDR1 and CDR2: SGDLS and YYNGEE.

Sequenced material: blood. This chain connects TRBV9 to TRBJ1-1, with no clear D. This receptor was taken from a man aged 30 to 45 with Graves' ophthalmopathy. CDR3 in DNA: TGTGCCAGCAGCGAGACTCAGAACACTGAAGCTTTCTTT. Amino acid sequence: CASSETQNTEAFF.